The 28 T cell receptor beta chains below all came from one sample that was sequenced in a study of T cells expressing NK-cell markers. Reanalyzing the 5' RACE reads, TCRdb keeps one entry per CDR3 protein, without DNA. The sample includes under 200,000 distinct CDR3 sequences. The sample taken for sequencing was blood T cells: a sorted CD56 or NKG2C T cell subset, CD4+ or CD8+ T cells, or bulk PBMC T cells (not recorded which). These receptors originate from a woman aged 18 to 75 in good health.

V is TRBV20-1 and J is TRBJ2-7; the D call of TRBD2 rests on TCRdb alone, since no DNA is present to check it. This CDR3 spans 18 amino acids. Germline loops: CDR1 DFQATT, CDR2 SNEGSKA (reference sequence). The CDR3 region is CSARPPGTSGSRSYEQYF.

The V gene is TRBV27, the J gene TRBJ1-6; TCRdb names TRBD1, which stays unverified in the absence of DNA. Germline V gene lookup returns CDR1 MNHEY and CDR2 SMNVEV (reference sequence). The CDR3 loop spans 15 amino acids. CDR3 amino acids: CASSQERGRMSPLHF.

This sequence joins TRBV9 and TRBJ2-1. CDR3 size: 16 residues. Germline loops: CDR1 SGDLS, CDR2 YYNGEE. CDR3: CASSESSGNSYNEQFF.

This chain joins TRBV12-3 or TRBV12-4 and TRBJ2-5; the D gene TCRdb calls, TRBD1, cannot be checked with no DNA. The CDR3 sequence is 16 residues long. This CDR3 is CASRPNLGTGEETQYF.

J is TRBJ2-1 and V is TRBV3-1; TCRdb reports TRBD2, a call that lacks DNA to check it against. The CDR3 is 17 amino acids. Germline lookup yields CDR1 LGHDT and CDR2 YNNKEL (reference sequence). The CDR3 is CASSQGLAGASYNEQFF.

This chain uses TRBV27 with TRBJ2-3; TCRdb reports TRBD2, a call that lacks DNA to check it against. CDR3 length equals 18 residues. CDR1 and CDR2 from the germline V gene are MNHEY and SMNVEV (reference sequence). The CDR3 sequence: CASRGFWAGGPETDTQYF.

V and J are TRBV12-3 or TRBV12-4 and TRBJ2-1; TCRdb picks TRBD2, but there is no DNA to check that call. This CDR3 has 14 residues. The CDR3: CASSFILAKNEQFF.

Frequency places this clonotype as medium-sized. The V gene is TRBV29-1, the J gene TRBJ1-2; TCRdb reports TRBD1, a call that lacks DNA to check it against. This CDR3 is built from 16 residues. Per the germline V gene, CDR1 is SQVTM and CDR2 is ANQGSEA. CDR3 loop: CSVAGTGDLANYGYTF.

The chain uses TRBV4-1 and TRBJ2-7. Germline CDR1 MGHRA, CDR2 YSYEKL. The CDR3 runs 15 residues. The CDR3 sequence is CASSQDSGRYYEQYF.

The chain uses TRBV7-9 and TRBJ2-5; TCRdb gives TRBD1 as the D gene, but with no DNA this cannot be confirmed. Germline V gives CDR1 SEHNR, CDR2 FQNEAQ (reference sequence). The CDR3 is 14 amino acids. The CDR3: CASSLDGRQETQYF.

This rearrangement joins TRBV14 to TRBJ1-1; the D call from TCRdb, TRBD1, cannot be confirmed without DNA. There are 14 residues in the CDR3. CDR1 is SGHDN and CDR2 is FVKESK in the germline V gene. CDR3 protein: CASSFHRGTAEAFF. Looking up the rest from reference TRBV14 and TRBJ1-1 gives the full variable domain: EAGVTQFPSHSVIEKGQTVTLRCDPISGHDNLYWYRRVMGKEIKFLLHFVKESKQDESGMPNNRFLAERTGGTYSTLKVQPAELEDSGVYFCASSFHRGTAEAFFGQGTRLTVV.

CDR3 sequence reads: CASSPTGGARSYEQYF. V is TRBV4-2 and J is TRBJ2-7; TCRdb's D call, TRBD1, is unchecked because there is no DNA. CDR3 length equals 16 residues. Looked up from germline, CDR1 is LGHNA and CDR2 is YNFKEQ.

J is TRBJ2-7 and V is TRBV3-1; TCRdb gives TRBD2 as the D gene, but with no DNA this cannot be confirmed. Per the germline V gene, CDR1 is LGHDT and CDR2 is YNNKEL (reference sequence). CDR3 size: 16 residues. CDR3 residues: CASSHLAGGTPYEQYF.

CDR3 sequence reads: CASSEDRGGELFF. This chain connects TRBV6-4 to TRBJ2-2; the TRBD1 assignment by TCRdb is unverifiable without DNA. The length of the CDR3 is 13 residues. Germline V gene data show CDR1 as MRHNA and CDR2 as SNTAGT.

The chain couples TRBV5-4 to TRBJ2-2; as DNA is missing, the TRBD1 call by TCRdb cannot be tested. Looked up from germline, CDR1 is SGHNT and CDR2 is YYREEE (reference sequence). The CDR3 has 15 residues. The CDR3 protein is CASRGQGALTGELFF.

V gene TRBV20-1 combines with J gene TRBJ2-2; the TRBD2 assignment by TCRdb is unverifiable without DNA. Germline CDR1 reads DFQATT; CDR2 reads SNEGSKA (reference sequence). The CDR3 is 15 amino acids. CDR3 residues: CSATTGSRYTGELFF.

CDR3 amino acids: CSAPLDSYQETQYF. The V and J genes are TRBV20-1 and TRBJ2-5; absent DNA, TCRdb's TRBD1 call cannot be checked. This CDR3 comprises 14 residues. Germline V gene sequence: CDR1 DFQATT, CDR2 SNEGSKA (reference sequence).

The chain's CDR3 is CSVEAGTGELFF. The chain is built from TRBV29-1 and TRBJ2-2. The germline V gene encodes CDR1 SQVTM and CDR2 ANQGSEA. There are 12 residues in the CDR3.

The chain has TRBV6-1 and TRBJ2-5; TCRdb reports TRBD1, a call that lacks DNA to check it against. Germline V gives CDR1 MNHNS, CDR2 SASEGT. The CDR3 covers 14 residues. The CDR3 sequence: CASTRQGSDGTQYF.

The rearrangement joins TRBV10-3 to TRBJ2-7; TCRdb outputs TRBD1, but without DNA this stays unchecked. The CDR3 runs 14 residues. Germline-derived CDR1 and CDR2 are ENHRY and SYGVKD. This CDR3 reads CAISERGRGDEQYF.

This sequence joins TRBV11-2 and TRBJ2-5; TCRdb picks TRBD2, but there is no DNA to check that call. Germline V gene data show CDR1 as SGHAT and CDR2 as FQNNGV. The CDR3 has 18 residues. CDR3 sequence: CASSPWGTSGRGQETQYF.

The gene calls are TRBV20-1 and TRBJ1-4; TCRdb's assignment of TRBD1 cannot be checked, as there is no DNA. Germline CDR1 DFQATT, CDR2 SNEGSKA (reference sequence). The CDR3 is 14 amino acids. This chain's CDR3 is CSARGPDRGEKLFF.

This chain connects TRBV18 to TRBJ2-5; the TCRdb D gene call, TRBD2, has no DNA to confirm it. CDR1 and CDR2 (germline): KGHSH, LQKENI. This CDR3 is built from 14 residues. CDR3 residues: CASSPLREQQTQYF.

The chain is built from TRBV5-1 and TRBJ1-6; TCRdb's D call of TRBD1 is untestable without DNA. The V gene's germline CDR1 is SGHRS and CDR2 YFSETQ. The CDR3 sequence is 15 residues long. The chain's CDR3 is CASSSDGQGNSPLHF. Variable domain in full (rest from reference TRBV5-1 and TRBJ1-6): KAGVTQTPRYLIKTRGQQVTLSCSPISGHRSVSWYQQTPGQGLQFLFEYFSETQRNKGNFPGRFSGRQFSNSRSEMNVSTLELGDSALYLCASSSDGQGNSPLHFGNGTRLTVT.

This CDR3 is CAISARGTDNTEAFF. V and J are TRBV10-3 and TRBJ1-1; TCRdb reports TRBD1, a call that lacks DNA to check it against. The CDR3 length is 15 residues. Germline values: CDR1 ENHRY, CDR2 SYGVKD.

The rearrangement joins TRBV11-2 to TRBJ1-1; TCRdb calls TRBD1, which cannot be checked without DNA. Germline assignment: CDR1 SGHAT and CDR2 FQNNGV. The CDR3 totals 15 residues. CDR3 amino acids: CASSLDPGSVTEAFF.

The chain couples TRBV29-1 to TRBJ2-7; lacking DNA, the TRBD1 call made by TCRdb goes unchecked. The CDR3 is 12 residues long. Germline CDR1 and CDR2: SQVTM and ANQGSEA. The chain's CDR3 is CSVGSGTGEQYF.

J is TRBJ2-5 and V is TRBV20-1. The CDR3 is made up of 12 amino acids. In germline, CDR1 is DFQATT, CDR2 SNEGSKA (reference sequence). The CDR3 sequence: CSARTDQETQYF.